One sample yielded the 18 T cell receptor beta chains listed below, sequenced in a study of PD-L1 blockade in urothelial cancer. This sample's time point: pretreatment peripheral blood. The repertoire was sequenced with immunoSEQ multiplex PCR; TCRdb's copy has only in-frame clones and lacks some. The data show some 71,000 clones, 75% to 90% seen once. The source was PBMCs, collected around atezolizumab (anti-PD-L1) treatment. The receptors originated from a man aged 60-69 years with urothelial cancer.

The chain recombines TRBV9 with TRBJ2-3; D is perhaps TRBD2 (5 bases). This CDR3 spans 14 amino acids. V lost 0 bases to trimming and J lost 7 bases, with 12 bases between them. In germline, CDR1 is SGDLS, CDR2 YYNGEE. The CDR3 loop reads CASSVGYRGYTQYF. The CDR3, as DNA: TGTGCCAGCAGCGTAGGATATAGAGGGTATACGCAGTATTTT.

V is TRBV2 and J is TRBJ2-5, with 9 bases matching TRBD1. The CDR3 covers 15 residues. CDR1 is SNHLY, CDR2 FYNNEI, per germline. J was trimmed by 3 bases and V by 4 bases; bases with no gene match: 6. The CDR3 bases are TGTGCCAGCAGTGGCGGACAGGGGAGGGAAGAGACCCAGTACTTC. Translating it yields CASSGGQGREETQYF.

This chain links TRBV27 with TRBJ1-5; 7 bases fit TRBD1. J lost 3 bases, V lost 3 bases, and 2 bases had no gene match. The CDR3 loop spans 14 amino acids. CDR1 and CDR2 (germline): MNHEY, SMNVEV (reference sequence). The CDR3 DNA reads TGTGCCAGCAGTTTGAAGGGGGCCAATCAGCCCCAGCATTTT. Translating gives CASSLKGANQPQHF.

This clone was recorded once. V usage is TRBV5-1 and J usage is TRBJ1-3, with TRBD1 identical over 8 bases. J gave up 0 bases and V 4 bases, and 9 bases lay outside the gene matches. This CDR3 contains 17 residues. CDR1 and CDR2 from the germline V gene are SGHRS and YFSETQ. CDR3 in DNA: TGCGCCAGCAGCCCTGGGACAGGTGACCTCTCTGGAAACACCATATATTTT. It specifies CASSPGTGDLSGNTIYF.

The V call is TRBV28, the J call TRBJ1-6; 9 nucleotides agree with TRBD1. The CDR3 runs to 18 residues. Unmatched junction bases numbered 9, after V lost 6 bases and J lost 0 bases. Germline CDR1 reads MDHEN; CDR2 reads SYDVKM. As DNA, the CDR3 is TGTGCCAGCAGCCCCGGGACAGGGAGTGGCTCCTATAATTCACCCCTCCACTTT. Its protein product is CASSPGTGSGSYNSPLHF.

This chain joins TRBV7-3 and TRBJ2-4; a weak D match, TRBD1 (6 bases). The V gene lost 0 bases and the J gene lost 6 bases, with 12 bases spanning the gap. Germline V gives CDR1 SGHTA, CDR2 FQGTGA. The CDR3 spans 15 residues. CDR3 nucleotide sequence: TGTGCCAGCAGCTTAACGGCAGACAGGAGAAACATTCAGTACTTC. Amino acids: CASSLTADRRNIQYF.

With regard to this clone: The sample carries other DNA sequences with the same CDR3. This sequence joins TRBV27 and TRBJ1-1; 10 positions agree with TRBD1. The length of the CDR3 is 14 residues. Germline assignment: CDR1 MNHEY and CDR2 SMNVEV (reference sequence). Unmatched junction bases numbered 4, after V lost 5 bases and J lost 4 bases. The CDR3 region is CASSLRTGGTEAFF. CDR3 nucleotide sequence: TGTGCCAGCAGTCTCCGGACAGGGGGCACTGAAGCTTTCTTT.

The chain carries TRBV28 and TRBJ2-6; D is undetermined. V shed 6 bases and J shed 0 bases, with 12 bases lying between them. The germline gives CDR1 MDHEN, CDR2 SYDVKM. The CDR3 has 16 amino acids. CDR3 region: CASSFLLRSGANVLTF. The CDR3 nucleotides read TGTGCCAGCAGCTTCCTCCTCCGCTCTGGGGCCAACGTCCTGACTTTC.

V gene TRBV2 combines with J gene TRBJ2-7; TRBD1 is a possible D gene (6 bases). The V and J ends lost 7 bases and 0 bases respectively, with 10 bases between them. This CDR3 has 13 amino acids. Germline assignment: CDR1 SNHLY and CDR2 FYNNEI. CDR3 nucleotide sequence: TGTGCCAGCACCCGGACAGCCTCCTACGAGCAGTACTTC. The encoded protein is CASTRTASYEQYF.

This rearrangement joins TRBV11-2 to TRBJ2-5, with 8 bases fitting TRBD2. The ends lost 2 bases at V and 0 bases at J; junction bases unmatched: 5. CDR1 SGHAT and CDR2 FQNNGV come from the germline V gene. The length of the CDR3 is 16 residues. For the CDR3, the DNA is TGTGCCAGCAGCTTAAGAGCGGGGGCAAACCAAGAGACCCAGTACTTC. It encodes CASSLRAGANQETQYF.

The chain uses TRBV7-6 and TRBJ2-5; 9 bases are shared with TRBD2. This CDR3 is 15 amino acids long. The germline V gene has CDR1 SGHVS and CDR2 FNYEAQ. Trimming cost V 4 bases and J 4 bases; bases outside gene matches: 7. CDR3 in amino acids: CASSSLGRGGETQYF. The CDR3 coding sequence is TGTGCCAGCAGCTCCCTCGGGCGGGGGGGAGAGACCCAGTACTTC.

The chain couples TRBV19 to TRBJ2-7, with 7 bases lining up with TRBD1. CDR3 length: 14 residues. Germline V CDR1 and CDR2: LNHDA, SQIVND (reference sequence). Trimming cost V 3 bases and J 6 bases; bases outside gene matches: 8. In nucleotides, the CDR3 is TGTGCCAGTAGTATCGACCGGGACAGTCGCGAGCAGTACTTC. This encodes CASSIDRDSREQYF. Supplemented by reference TRBV19 and TRBJ2-7, the full variable domain reads DGGITQSPKYLFRKEGQNVTLSCEQNLNHDAMYWYRQDPGQGLRLIYYSQIVNDFQKGDIAEGYSVSREKKESFPLTVTSAQKNPTAFYLCASSIDRDSREQYFGPGTRLTVT.

This clone is a singleton in its sample. V usage is TRBV11-2 and J usage is TRBJ2-1; possibly TRBD1 for D (5 bases). CDR1 is SGHAT, CDR2 FQNNGV, per germline. This CDR3 contains 14 residues. The V gene lost 2 bases and the J gene lost 5 bases, with 10 bases spanning the gap. Written as DNA, the CDR3 is TGTGCCAGCAGCTTAAGGGGCGTGGACAATGAGCAGTTCTTC. Protein product: CASSLRGVDNEQFF.

V and J are TRBV5-5 and TRBJ2-5, with 8 bases fitting TRBD2. The germline V gene has CDR1 SGHKS and CDR2 YYEKEE (reference sequence). This CDR3 is built from 17 residues. Trimming cost V 4 bases and J 0 bases; bases outside gene matches: 11. CDR3 nucleotides: TGTGCCAGCAGCCCCGACGGCCAGCGGGGGAACCAAGAGACCCAGTACTTC. Protein product: CASSPDGQRGNQETQYF.

This clone was seen just once. The J gene is TRBJ2-7, the V gene TRBV14, with 10 positions matching TRBD2. The CDR3 spans 17 residues. V dropped 1 base and J dropped 10; count of bases not matched to a gene: 16. Looked up from germline, CDR1 is SGHDN and CDR2 is FVKESK. The CDR3 loop reads CASSQGKGRRAGGPQYF. The CDR3 nucleotides read TGTGCCAGCAGCCAAGGCAAGGGGCGGCGAGCGGGGGGGCCACAGTACTTC.

V and J are TRBV6-5 and TRBJ2-7, with TRBD2 identical over 7 bases. CDR3 length equals 16 residues. From germline, CDR1 is MNHEY and CDR2 SVGAGI. The junction had 7 bases not matched to a gene; V was cut back by 0 bases and J by 2 bases. In nucleotides, the CDR3 is TGTGCCAGCAGTTACTCGACAGCAGGGAGGGCCTACGAGCAGTACTTC. Its translation is CASSYSTAGRAYEQYF.

The gene calls are TRBV5-5 and TRBJ1-4; 10 positions match TRBD1. J gave up 8 bases and V 4 bases, and 5 bases lay outside the gene matches. CDR1 SGHKS and CDR2 YYEKEE come from the germline V gene (reference sequence). There are 14 residues in the CDR3. This CDR3 is CASSRTGGGEKLFF. CDR3 coding DNA: TGTGCCAGCAGCCGGACAGGGGGGGGAGAAAAACTGTTTTTT.

The chain recombines TRBV10-2 with TRBJ2-1; TRBD2 agrees at 15 bases. In germline, CDR1 is WSHSY, CDR2 SAAADI. V lost 5 bases and J lost 6; bases outside the gene matches: 8. This CDR3 contains 17 residues. CDR3 residues: CASSTGLAGGKINEQFF. The CDR3 DNA follows: TGCGCCAGCAGTACGGGACTAGCGGGGGGAAAAATCAATGAGCAGTTCTTC.